This section outlines one TCR beta chain sequence together with its context. This sample is drawn from a study of blood T cell repertoires in COVID-19. The assay was immunoSEQ multiplex PCR, and TCRdb's table has in-frame clones only and misses some. The sample has around 100,000 clones; 90% are singletons. The CDR3 loop spans 13 amino acids. Germline V lookup: CDR1 SGHRS, CDR2 YFSETQ. V was trimmed by 2 bases and J by 5 bases, leaving 11 bases between them. The rearrangement joins TRBV5-1 to TRBJ2-7; TRBD1 might be the D (5 bases). The clonotype was recovered from a man aged 45-65 years with acute or convalescent COVID-19. Material: peripheral blood. The CDR3 sequence: CASSFQGANEQYF. The CDR3 DNA follows: TGCGCCAGCAGCTTTCAGGGCGCGAACGAGCAGTACTTC.